What follows are 3 T cell receptor beta chains derived from one specimen sequenced in a study of blood T cell repertoires in COVID-19. TCRdb's table, derived via immunoSEQ multiplex PCR, lists solely in-frame clones and lacks some. The table records 130,000 or so clones, approximately 74% of them present only once. The specimen sequenced was peripheral blood. These receptor sequences come from a woman aged 70 to 79 with acute or convalescent COVID-19.

This chain uses TRBV7-8 with TRBJ1-6; D is ambiguous. The CDR3 has 13 amino acids. CDR1 is SGHVS, CDR2 FQNEAQ, per germline. Trimming shortened V by 5 bases and J by 7 bases, and 9 bases separated the two germline ends. CDR3 residues: CASSPRWNSPLHF. CDR3 nucleotide sequence: TGTGCCAGCAGCCCGAGGTGGAATTCACCCCTCCACTTT.

V gene TRBV7-9 combines with J gene TRBJ2-5, with D maybe TRBD2 (6 bases). Germline assignment: CDR1 SEHNR and CDR2 FQNEAQ (reference sequence). The CDR3 extends over 13 amino acids. V shed 10 bases and J shed 1 base, with 13 bases lying between them. The CDR3 coding sequence is TGTGCCACCCCCGGAGGGTCCCAAGAGACCCAGTACTTC. Encoded protein: CATPGGSQETQYF.

The chain joins TRBV6-5 to TRBJ1-2, with D unresolved. V lost 5 bases and J 7 bases, leaving 11 bases between the germline ends. In germline, CDR1 is MNHEY, CDR2 SVGAGI. CDR3 length: 12 residues. The CDR3 DNA sequence: TGTGCCAGCAGTCCAACATCGGGTGGCTACACCTTC. As protein: CASSPTSGGYTF.